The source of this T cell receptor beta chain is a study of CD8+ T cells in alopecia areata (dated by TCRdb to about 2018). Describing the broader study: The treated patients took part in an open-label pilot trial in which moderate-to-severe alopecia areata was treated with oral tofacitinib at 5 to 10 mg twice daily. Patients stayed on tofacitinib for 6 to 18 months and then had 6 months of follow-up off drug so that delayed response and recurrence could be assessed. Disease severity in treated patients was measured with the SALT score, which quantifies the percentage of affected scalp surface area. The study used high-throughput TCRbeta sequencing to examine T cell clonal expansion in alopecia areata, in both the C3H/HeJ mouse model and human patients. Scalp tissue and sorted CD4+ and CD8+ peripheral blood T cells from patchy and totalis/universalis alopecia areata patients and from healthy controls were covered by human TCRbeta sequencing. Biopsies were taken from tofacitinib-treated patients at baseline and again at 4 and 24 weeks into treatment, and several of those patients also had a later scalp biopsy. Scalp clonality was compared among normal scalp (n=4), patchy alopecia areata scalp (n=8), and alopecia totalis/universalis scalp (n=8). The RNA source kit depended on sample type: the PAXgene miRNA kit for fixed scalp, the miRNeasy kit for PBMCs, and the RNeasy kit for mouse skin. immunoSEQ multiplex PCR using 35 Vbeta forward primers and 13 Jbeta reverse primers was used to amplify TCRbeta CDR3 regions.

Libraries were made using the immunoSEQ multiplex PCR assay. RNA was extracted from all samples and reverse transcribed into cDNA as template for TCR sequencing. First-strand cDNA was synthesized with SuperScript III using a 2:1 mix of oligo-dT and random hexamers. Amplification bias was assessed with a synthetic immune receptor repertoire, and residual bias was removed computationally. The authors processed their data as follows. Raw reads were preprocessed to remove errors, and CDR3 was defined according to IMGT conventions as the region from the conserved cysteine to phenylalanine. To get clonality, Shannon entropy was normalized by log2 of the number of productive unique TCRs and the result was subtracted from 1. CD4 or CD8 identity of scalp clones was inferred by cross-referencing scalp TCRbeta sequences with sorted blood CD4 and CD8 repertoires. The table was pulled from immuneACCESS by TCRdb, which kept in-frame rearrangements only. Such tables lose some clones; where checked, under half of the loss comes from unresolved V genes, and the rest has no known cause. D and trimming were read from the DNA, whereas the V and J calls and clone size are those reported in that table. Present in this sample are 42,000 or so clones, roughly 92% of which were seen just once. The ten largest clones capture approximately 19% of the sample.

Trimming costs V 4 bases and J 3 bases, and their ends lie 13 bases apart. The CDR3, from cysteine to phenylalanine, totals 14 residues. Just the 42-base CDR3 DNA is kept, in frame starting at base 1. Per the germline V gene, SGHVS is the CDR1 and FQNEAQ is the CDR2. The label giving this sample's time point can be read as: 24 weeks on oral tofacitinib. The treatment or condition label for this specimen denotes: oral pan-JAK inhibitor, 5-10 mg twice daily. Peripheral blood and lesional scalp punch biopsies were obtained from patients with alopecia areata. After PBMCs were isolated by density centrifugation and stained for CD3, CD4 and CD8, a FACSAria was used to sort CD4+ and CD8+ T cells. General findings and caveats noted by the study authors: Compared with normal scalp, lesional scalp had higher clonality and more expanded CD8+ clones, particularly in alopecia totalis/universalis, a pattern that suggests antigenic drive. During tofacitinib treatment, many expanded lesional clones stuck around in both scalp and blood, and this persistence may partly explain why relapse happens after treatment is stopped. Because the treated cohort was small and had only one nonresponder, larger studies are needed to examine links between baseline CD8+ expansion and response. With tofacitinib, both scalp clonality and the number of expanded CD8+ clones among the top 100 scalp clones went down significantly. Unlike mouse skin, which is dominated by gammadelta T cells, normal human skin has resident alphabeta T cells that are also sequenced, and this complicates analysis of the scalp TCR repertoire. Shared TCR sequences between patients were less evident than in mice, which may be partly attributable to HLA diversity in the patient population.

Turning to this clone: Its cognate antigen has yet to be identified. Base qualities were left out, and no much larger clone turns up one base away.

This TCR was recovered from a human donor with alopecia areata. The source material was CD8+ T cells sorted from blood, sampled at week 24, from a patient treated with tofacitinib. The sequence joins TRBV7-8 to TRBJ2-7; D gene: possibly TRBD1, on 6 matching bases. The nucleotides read TGTGCCAGCAGCTCGACCCGGGACAACTACGAGCAGTACTTC. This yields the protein CASSSTRDNYEQYF. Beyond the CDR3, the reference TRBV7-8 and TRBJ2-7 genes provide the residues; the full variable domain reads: GAGVSQSPRYKVAKRGQDVALRCDPISGHVSLFWYQQALGQGPEFLTYFQNEAQLDKSGLPSDRFFAERPEGSVSTLKIQRTQQEDSAVYLCASSSTRDNYEQYFGPGTRLTVT.